Listed below are T cell receptor beta chains from one sample, sequenced in a study of cytomegalovirus exposure and HLA in healthy donors. Generated by immunoSEQ multiplex PCR, the TCRdb table keeps only in-frame clones and is missing some. This sample yields roughly 350,000 clones, of which roughly 90% are seen a single time; under 0.85% belongs to the top ten. The sequencing input was PBMCs. The receptors shown here come from a woman aged 18-29 years in good health and CMV-seronegative. Each CDR3 is given with its conserved first and last residue. Each record gives: J gene, V gene, clone size, D gene, CDR3 DNA, CDR3 protein. A D gene is named only where the DNA matches it firmly. The listing skips clone size in some rows; elsewhere it reads once, few, many or a size class.

j_call: TRBJ1-1
v_call: TRBV19
clone_size: -
d_call: -
cdr3_nt: TGTGCCAGTAGTATACAGGGATACACTGAAGCTTTCTTT
cdr3_aa: CASSIQGYTEAFF

j_call: TRBJ1-5
v_call: TRBV14
clone_size: many
d_call: TRBD1
cdr3_nt: TGTGCCAGCAGCCAAGATTGTCGTGAGGACAGGGGGCAAGTCAATCAGCCCCAGCATTTT
cdr3_aa: CASSQDCREDRGQVNQPQHF

j_call: TRBJ2-3
v_call: TRBV27
clone_size: -
d_call: TRBD1
cdr3_nt: TGTGCCAGCAACGGAGGCCGACAGGGAGAGGTAGCTACGCAGTATTTT
cdr3_aa: CASNGGRQGEVATQYF

j_call: TRBJ2-7
v_call: TRBV7-2
clone_size: -
d_call: TRBD2
cdr3_nt: TGTGCCAGCAGCTTAACTAGCGGGAGGAAGAACGAGCAGTACTTC
cdr3_aa: CASSLTSGRKNEQYF

j_call: TRBJ1-3
v_call: TRBV11-2
clone_size: -
d_call: -
cdr3_nt: TGTGCCAGCAGCCCCGGGGGTCCCTCTGGAAACACCATATATTTT
cdr3_aa: CASSPGGPSGNTIYF

j_call: TRBJ2-7
v_call: TRBV7-9
clone_size: -
d_call: TRBD2
cdr3_nt: TGTGCCAGCTTCCTAGCGGGAGCGTCCGAGCAGTACTTC
cdr3_aa: CASFLAGASEQYF

j_call: TRBJ1-1
v_call: TRBV28
clone_size: -
d_call: TRBD1
cdr3_nt: TGTGCCAGCAGTTTCCTATTGGGACAGCCCGCCGCTTTCTTT
cdr3_aa: CASSFLLGQPAAFF

j_call: TRBJ1-3
v_call: TRBV7-2
clone_size: -
d_call: -
cdr3_nt: TGTGCCAGCAGCCCAATCGAACGTCCAGGGAACACCATATATTTT
cdr3_aa: CASSPIERPGNTIYF

j_call: TRBJ1-5
v_call: TRBV7-8
clone_size: once
d_call: TRBD1
cdr3_nt: TGTGCCAGCAGCCTTAAGACAGGGGGGGTGAATCAGCCCCAGCATTTT
cdr3_aa: CASSLKTGGVNQPQHF

j_call: TRBJ2-2
v_call: TRBV4-1
clone_size: -
d_call: TRBD1
cdr3_nt: TGCGCCAGCAGCCGCCGAGAGGGTTGGGGACAGGGGGCTGCCGGGGAGCTGTTTTTT
cdr3_aa: CASSRREGWGQGAAGELFF

j_call: TRBJ2-3
v_call: TRBV2
clone_size: -
d_call: -
cdr3_nt: TGTGCCAGCAGTAGGGACTCCATAACAGATACGCAGTATTTT
cdr3_aa: CASSRDSITDTQYF

j_call: TRBJ2-5
v_call: TRBV30
clone_size: -
d_call: TRBD2
cdr3_nt: TGTGCCTGGAGTGTGTCTAGCGGGAGAGAGACCCAGTACTTC
cdr3_aa: CAWSVSSGRETQYF

j_call: TRBJ2-7
v_call: TRBV6-6
clone_size: -
d_call: TRBD1
cdr3_nt: TGTGCCAGCACGAGAACTCAGGGGGCAACCTACGAGCAGTACTTC
cdr3_aa: CASTRTQGATYEQYF

j_call: TRBJ1-4
v_call: TRBV27
clone_size: -
d_call: TRBD1
cdr3_nt: TGTGCCAGCAGTCTTGGGACAGGGGGCTTCTCTAATGAAAAACTGTTTTTT
cdr3_aa: CASSLGTGGFSNEKLFF

j_call: TRBJ2-3
v_call: TRBV5-1
clone_size: -
d_call: -
cdr3_nt: TGCGCCAGCAGCTTTGAGCGGAAAGCACCAGATACGCAGTATTTT
cdr3_aa: CASSFERKAPDTQYF

j_call: TRBJ1-1
v_call: TRBV5-4
clone_size: -
d_call: -
cdr3_nt: TGTGCCAGCAGCCCCGGGGGGGTTGATTGGGCCACTGAAGCTTTCTTT
cdr3_aa: CASSPGGVDWATEAFF

j_call: TRBJ1-1
v_call: TRBV10-3
clone_size: -
d_call: TRBD1
cdr3_nt: TGTGCCATCAGTGAGGCTATCTTACGGGACAGGGGGTATGAAGCTTTCTTT
cdr3_aa: CAISEAILRDRGYEAFF

j_call: TRBJ1-5
v_call: TRBV29-1
clone_size: few
d_call: -
cdr3_nt: TGCAGCGTTACACAGGAGTCTAGTCAGCCCCAGCATTTT
cdr3_aa: CSVTQESSQPQHF

j_call: TRBJ2-7
v_call: TRBV6-5
clone_size: few
d_call: TRBD2
cdr3_nt: TGTGCCAGCACCCGGGGACTTAGCGGGAGCTACGAGCAGTACTTC
cdr3_aa: CASTRGLSGSYEQYF

j_call: TRBJ2-7
v_call: TRBV6-1
clone_size: few
d_call: -
cdr3_nt: TGTGCCAGCAGTACAACCCGGGATGAAGGCGAGCAGTACTTC
cdr3_aa: CASSTTRDEGEQYF

j_call: TRBJ1-1
v_call: TRBV27
clone_size: -
d_call: -
cdr3_nt: TGTGCCAGCAATTGGGGGGGGGAAGCTTTCTTT
cdr3_aa: CASNWGGEAFF

j_call: TRBJ1-2
v_call: TRBV4-3
clone_size: few
d_call: TRBD1
cdr3_nt: TGCGCCAGCAGCCCAACACGGACAGGGGGCTATGGCTACACCTTC
cdr3_aa: CASSPTRTGGYGYTF

j_call: TRBJ2-2
v_call: TRBV9
clone_size: -
d_call: TRBD2
cdr3_nt: TGTGCCAGCAGCCCCGGGGGGACCGGGGAGCTGTTTTTT
cdr3_aa: CASSPGGTGELFF

j_call: TRBJ1-2
v_call: TRBV13
clone_size: -
d_call: TRBD1
cdr3_nt: TGTGCCAGCAGCTTAGGTCGGGGCAGGGGGGACTATGGCTACACCTTC
cdr3_aa: CASSLGRGRGDYGYTF

j_call: TRBJ2-7
v_call: TRBV28
clone_size: -
d_call: -
cdr3_nt: TGTGCCAGCAGTCTCGACACCTACGAGCAGTACTTC
cdr3_aa: CASSLDTYEQYF

j_call: TRBJ1-3
v_call: TRBV19
clone_size: few
d_call: TRBD1
cdr3_nt: TGTGCCAGTAGTACACTCCAGGGGGCCCTCTCTGGAAACACCATATATTTT
cdr3_aa: CASSTLQGALSGNTIYF

j_call: TRBJ2-3
v_call: TRBV5-6
clone_size: -
d_call: -
cdr3_nt: TGTGCCAGCAGCTTGGCTAGCGTATATACGCAGTATTTT
cdr3_aa: CASSLASVYTQYF

j_call: TRBJ2-1
v_call: TRBV19
clone_size: -
d_call: -
cdr3_nt: TGTGCCAGTAGCGAAACTCGGTACCTCTCCTACAATGAGCAGTTCTTC
cdr3_aa: CASSETRYLSYNEQFF

j_call: TRBJ2-7
v_call: TRBV7-2
clone_size: -
d_call: -
cdr3_nt: TGTGCCAGCAGCGCCCTAATCTACGAGCAGTACTTC
cdr3_aa: CASSALIYEQYF

j_call: TRBJ1-2
v_call: TRBV29-1
clone_size: -
d_call: TRBD1
cdr3_nt: TGCAGCGTCCGGGACAGGGGTGCGGATGGCTACACCTTC
cdr3_aa: CSVRDRGADGYTF

j_call: TRBJ2-5
v_call: TRBV25-1
clone_size: -
d_call: TRBD1
cdr3_nt: TGTGCCAGCAGTGTTCAGGGGGCAAGCGAGACCCAGTACTTC
cdr3_aa: CASSVQGASETQYF

j_call: TRBJ2-7
v_call: TRBV7-3
clone_size: -
d_call: TRBD1
cdr3_nt: TGTGCCAGCAGCCAGGACAGGGGTGGATACGAGCAGTACTTC
cdr3_aa: CASSQDRGGYEQYF

j_call: TRBJ1-5
v_call: TRBV6-6
clone_size: -
d_call: -
cdr3_nt: TGTGCCAGCAGTACGGCGGGGGCCGGCAATCAGCCCCAGCATTTT
cdr3_aa: CASSTAGAGNQPQHF

j_call: TRBJ2-7
v_call: TRBV4-1
clone_size: -
d_call: -
cdr3_nt: TGCGCCAGCAGCCCCGCGGGCTTGCCTCCGAACTACGAGCAGTACTTC
cdr3_aa: CASSPAGLPPNYEQYF

j_call: TRBJ2-1
v_call: TRBV11-2
clone_size: few
d_call: -
cdr3_nt: TGTGCCAGCAGCCCGAGCGGGTTGAGGCTGCATGAGCAGTTCTTC
cdr3_aa: CASSPSGLRLHEQFF

j_call: TRBJ1-1
v_call: TRBV30
clone_size: -
d_call: -
cdr3_nt: TGTGCCTGGAGCCCGCTAGTGAACACTGAAGCTTTCTTT
cdr3_aa: CAWSPLVNTEAFF

j_call: TRBJ1-1
v_call: TRBV13
clone_size: -
d_call: TRBD1
cdr3_nt: TGTGCCAGCAGGTCTAGCCGGGACAGGGTTGCCGCTTTCTTT
cdr3_aa: CASRSSRDRVAAFF

j_call: TRBJ1-2
v_call: TRBV19
clone_size: -
d_call: -
cdr3_nt: TGTGCCAGTAGTATAGTTGGGGACTTCGGAGTCTACTATGGCTACACCTTC
cdr3_aa: CASSIVGDFGVYYGYTF

j_call: TRBJ2-3
v_call: TRBV7-9
clone_size: few
d_call: TRBD1
cdr3_nt: TGTGCCAGCAGCTTAGGGCAGGGGGCGCGGGATACGCAGTATTTT
cdr3_aa: CASSLGQGARDTQYF

j_call: TRBJ2-2
v_call: TRBV5-6
clone_size: -
d_call: -
cdr3_nt: TGTGCCAGCAGCTCCGGGAACACCGGGGAGCTGTTTTTT
cdr3_aa: CASSSGNTGELFF

j_call: TRBJ1-4
v_call: TRBV6-1
clone_size: -
d_call: TRBD1
cdr3_nt: TGTGCCAGCAGTTATACAGGGACAGTTGAAAAACTGTTTTTT
cdr3_aa: CASSYTGTVEKLFF

j_call: TRBJ2-2
v_call: TRBV4-1
clone_size: -
d_call: TRBD1
cdr3_nt: TGCGCCAGCAGCCAAAGGGACAGGGGGCCGAACACCGGGGAGCTGTTTTTT
cdr3_aa: CASSQRDRGPNTGELFF

j_call: TRBJ1-5
v_call: TRBV30
clone_size: few
d_call: -
cdr3_nt: TGTGCCTGGAGTCCCACAGGGACCCATCAGCCCCAGCATTTT
cdr3_aa: CAWSPTGTHQPQHF

j_call: TRBJ1-1
v_call: TRBV6-5
clone_size: -
d_call: -
cdr3_nt: TGTGCCAGCAGTTATCGAGTGAACACTGAAGCTTTCTTT
cdr3_aa: CASSYRVNTEAFF

j_call: TRBJ2-2
v_call: TRBV7-3
clone_size: -
d_call: TRBD1
cdr3_nt: TGTGCCAGCAGCTTACTGTCGGCTTTGGGGGACAGGGTCACCGGGGAGCTGTTTTTT
cdr3_aa: CASSLLSALGDRVTGELFF